This T cell receptor beta chain was captured in a study of T cell changes during pregnancy in multiple sclerosis. Germline CDR1 MNHNS, CDR2 SASEGT. The CDR3 loop spans 11 amino acids. The ends were cut back, 10 bases at V and 0 bases at J, with 7 bases in the middle. Method: immunoSEQ multiplex PCR; TCRdb's copy keeps in-frame clones and lacks some. Seen here are tens of thousands of clones, roughly 89% observed once, and the top ten hold around 3.5%. The chain is built from TRBV6-1 and TRBJ2-7; no clear D gene. Sample: peripheral blood, taken after pregnancy. The TCR sequence derives from a female donor in good health, enrolled as a control in a pregnancy study. The CDR3 sequence is CATVLSYEQYF. CDR3 nucleotides: TGTGCCACCGTCCTCTCCTACGAGCAGTACTTC.